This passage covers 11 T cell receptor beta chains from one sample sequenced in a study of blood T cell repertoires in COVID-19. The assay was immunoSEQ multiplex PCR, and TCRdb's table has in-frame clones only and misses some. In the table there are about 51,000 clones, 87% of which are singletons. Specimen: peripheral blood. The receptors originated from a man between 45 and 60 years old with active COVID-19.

DNA of the CDR3: TGTGCCAGCAGTTCGGGGGGTTTTCAGGAAAAACTGTTTTTT. Translated: CASSSGGFQEKLFF. The chain has TRBV5-8 and TRBJ1-4; tentative D call: TRBD1 (5 bases). The ends were cut back, 5 bases at V and 8 bases at J, with 16 bases in the middle. Per the germline V gene, CDR1 is SGHTS and CDR2 is YDEGEE. The CDR3 sequence is 14 residues long.

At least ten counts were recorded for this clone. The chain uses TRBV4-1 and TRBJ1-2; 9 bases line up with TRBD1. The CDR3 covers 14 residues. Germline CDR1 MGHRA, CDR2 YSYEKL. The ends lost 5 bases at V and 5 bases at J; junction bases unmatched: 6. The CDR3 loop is CASSAGTGPYGYTF. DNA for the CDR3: TGCGCCAGCAGCGCTGGGACAGGGCCTTATGGCTACACCTTC.

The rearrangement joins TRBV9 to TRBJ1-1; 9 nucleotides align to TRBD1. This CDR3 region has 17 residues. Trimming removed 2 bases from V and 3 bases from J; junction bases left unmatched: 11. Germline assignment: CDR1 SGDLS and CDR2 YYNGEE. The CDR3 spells CASSVHGRDRAHTEAFF. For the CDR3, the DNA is TGTGCCAGCAGCGTTCACGGCCGGGACAGGGCCCACACTGAAGCTTTCTTT.

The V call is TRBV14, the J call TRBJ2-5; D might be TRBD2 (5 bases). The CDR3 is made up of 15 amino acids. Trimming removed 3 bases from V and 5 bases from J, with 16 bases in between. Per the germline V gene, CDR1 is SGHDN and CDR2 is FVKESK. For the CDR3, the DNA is TGTGCCAGCAGCCACCCCGGGGTGGGGTCCGAGACCCAGTACTTC. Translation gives CASSHPGVGSETQYF.

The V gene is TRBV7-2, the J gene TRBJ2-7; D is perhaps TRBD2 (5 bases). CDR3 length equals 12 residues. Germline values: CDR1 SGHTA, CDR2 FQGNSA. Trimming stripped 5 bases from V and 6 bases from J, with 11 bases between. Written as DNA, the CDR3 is TGTGCCAGCAGCCCCACGGGGATCGAGCAGTACTTC. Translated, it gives CASSPTGIEQYF.

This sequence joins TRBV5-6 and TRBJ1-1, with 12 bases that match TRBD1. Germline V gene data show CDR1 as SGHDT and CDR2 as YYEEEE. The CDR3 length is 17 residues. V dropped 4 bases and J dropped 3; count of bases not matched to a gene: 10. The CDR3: CASSQGTGGPLYTEAFF. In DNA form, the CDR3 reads TGTGCCAGCAGCCAAGGGACAGGGGGCCCGCTGTACACTGAAGCTTTCTTT.

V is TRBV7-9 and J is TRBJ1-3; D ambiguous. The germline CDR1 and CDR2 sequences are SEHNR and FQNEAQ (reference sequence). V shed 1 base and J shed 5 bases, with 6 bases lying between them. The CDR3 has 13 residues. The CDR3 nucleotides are TGTGCCAGCAGCTTAGAAGACAGAAACACCATATATTTT. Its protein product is CASSLEDRNTIYF.

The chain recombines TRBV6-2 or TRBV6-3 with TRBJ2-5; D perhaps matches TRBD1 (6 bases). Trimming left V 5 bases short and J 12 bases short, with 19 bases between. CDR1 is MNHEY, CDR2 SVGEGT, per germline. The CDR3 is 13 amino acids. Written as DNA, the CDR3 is TGTGCCAGCAGTCCCAACAGGGCTTTCGAGGAGTACTTC. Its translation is CASSPNRAFEEYF.

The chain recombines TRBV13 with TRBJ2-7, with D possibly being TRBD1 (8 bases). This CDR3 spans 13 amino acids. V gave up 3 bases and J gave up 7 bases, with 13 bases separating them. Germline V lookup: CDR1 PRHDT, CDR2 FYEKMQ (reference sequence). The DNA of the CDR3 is TGTGCCAGCAGCTTTGGACAGGGAGGGGAGCAGTACTTC. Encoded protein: CASSFGQGGEQYF.

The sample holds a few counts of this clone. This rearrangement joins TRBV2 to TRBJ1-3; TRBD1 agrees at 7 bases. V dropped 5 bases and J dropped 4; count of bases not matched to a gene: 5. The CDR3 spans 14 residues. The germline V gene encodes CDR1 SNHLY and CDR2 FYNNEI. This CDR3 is CASSTEGAGNTIYF. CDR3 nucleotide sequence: TGTGCCAGCAGTACGGAGGGGGCGGGAAACACCATATATTTT.

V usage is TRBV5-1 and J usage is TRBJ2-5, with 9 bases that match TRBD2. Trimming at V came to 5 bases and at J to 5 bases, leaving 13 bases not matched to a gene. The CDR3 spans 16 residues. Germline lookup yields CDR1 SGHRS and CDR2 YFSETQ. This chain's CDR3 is CASSRGLAMGAETQYF. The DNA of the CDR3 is TGCGCCAGCAGTCGGGGACTAGCTATGGGGGCGGAGACCCAGTACTTC. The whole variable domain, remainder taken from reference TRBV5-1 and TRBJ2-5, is KAGVTQTPRYLIKTRGQQVTLSCSPISGHRSVSWYQQTPGQGLQFLFEYFSETQRNKGNFPGRFSGRQFSNSRSEMNVSTLELGDSALYLCASSRGLAMGAETQYFGPGTRLLVL.